The subject of this entry is one T cell receptor (beta chain). What it binds is not known. This entry comes from a study of shared clonotypes between healthy human individuals. Sequencing was performed with immunoSEQ multiplex PCR; in TCRdb, only in-frame clones are kept and a portion is missing. Here the sample spans over a million clones, 65% to 80% being singletons. The V end lost 5 bases, the J end lost 5 bases, and 16 bases lay between the germline ends. The CDR3 has 16 residues. Germline V gene data show CDR1 as SGHVS and CDR2 as FQNEAQ. Study conclusions and caveats: When naive CD4 clonotypes were compared across a few donors, around 4.6% were shared.

The chain uses TRBV7-8 and TRBJ1-6; D is possibly TRBD1 (5 bases). Material: memory CD4+ T cells sorted from blood. Stated subset: CD45RA-negative fraction. This TCR was sampled from a man between 18 and 35 years old in good health. The CDR3 DNA is TGTGCCAGCAGCCCCCAAGGGGCCGCTAATAATTCACCCCTCCACTTT. It is translated as CASSPQGAANNSPLHF.